A selection of T cell receptor beta chains follows, all from one sample in a study of identical twins. Via MiXCR, TCRdb re-called the 5' RACE reads, giving one row per CDR3 protein. The table has some 270,000 distinct CDR3 sequences, approximately 8.3% seen once. This same sample was also part of a study on yellow fever vaccine responses in identical twins.

Material for sequencing was CD8+ T cells sorted from blood. Every receptor here comes from a woman aged 18 to 35 in good health. The CDR3 runs from the conserved cysteine through the conserved F or W. D genes are given only for firm matches. Rows may omit the clone size; those that give it use once, few, many or a size class.

clone_size,v_call,d_call,j_call,cdr3_aa,cdr3_nt
few,TRBV12-3/TRBV12-4,TRBD2,TRBJ2-1,CASSGPSGLANEQFF,TGTGCCAGCAGTGGCCCCTCGGGACTAGCCAATGAGCAGTTCTTC
few,TRBV6-2/TRBV6-3,NA,TRBJ2-7,CASGPRGTQEYEQYF,TGTGCCAGCGGCCCGAGGGGAACTCAAGAGTACGAGCAGTACTTC
NA,TRBV28,NA,TRBJ2-2,CASSPITTGELFF,TGTGCCAGCAGTCCCATTACCACCGGGGAGCTGTTTTTT
many,TRBV12-3/TRBV12-4,TRBD2,TRBJ2-1,CASSPGGGNEQFF,TGTGCCAGCAGTCCCGGCGGGGGCAATGAGCAGTTCTTC
few,TRBV3-1,NA,TRBJ2-1,CASSPPLGLQGEQFF,TGTGCCAGCAGCCCTCCCTTGGGTCTACAGGGTGAGCAGTTCTTC
few,TRBV12-3/TRBV12-4,NA,TRBJ2-6,CASSPVGSGANVLTF,TGTGCCAGCAGTCCGGTGGGGTCTGGGGCCAACGTCCTGACTTTC
many,TRBV5-5,NA,TRBJ1-4,CASSTPGQGTLNEKLFF,TGTGCCAGCAGCACCCCCGGCCAGGGAACCCTTAATGAAAAACTGTTTTTT
many,TRBV5-6,NA,TRBJ2-7,CASSLGGALYEQYF,TGTGCCAGCAGCTTGGGAGGCGCCCTCTACGAGCAGTACTTC
many,TRBV5-5,TRBD2,TRBJ2-7,CASSSPAGVGNEQYF,TGTGCCAGCAGCTCACCCGCGGGAGTCGGAAACGAGCAGTACTTC
NA,TRBV29-1,TRBD2,TRBJ2-1,CSLSAVNSGNEQFF,TGCAGCTTATCGGCCGTGAATAGCGGGAATGAGCAGTTCTTC
many,TRBV5-1,NA,TRBJ2-3,CASSHRDSTDTQYF,TGCGCCAGCAGCCATCGGGACAGCACAGATACGCAGTATTTT
NA,TRBV18,NA,TRBJ1-2,CASSPPGRENYGYTF,TGTGCCAGCTCACCACCGGGGAGGGAAAACTATGGCTACACCTTC
many,TRBV24-1,NA,TRBJ2-3,CATRDETSPQGTDTQYF,TGTGCCACCAGGGACGAGACTAGCCCACAGGGAACAGATACGCAGTATTTT
many,TRBV5-1,NA,TRBJ2-7,CASSLEGIYEQYF,TGCGCCAGCAGCTTGGAGGGGATTTACGAGCAGTACTTC
few,TRBV7-9,TRBD2,TRBJ2-1,CGIPSGGGSYNEQFF,TGTGGGATACCCTCGGGAGGGGGCTCCTACAATGAGCAGTTCTTC
NA,TRBV5-5,NA,TRBJ2-7,CASSLLSGGYEQYF,TGTGCCAGCAGCTTGCTATCGGGCGGTTACGAGCAGTACTTC